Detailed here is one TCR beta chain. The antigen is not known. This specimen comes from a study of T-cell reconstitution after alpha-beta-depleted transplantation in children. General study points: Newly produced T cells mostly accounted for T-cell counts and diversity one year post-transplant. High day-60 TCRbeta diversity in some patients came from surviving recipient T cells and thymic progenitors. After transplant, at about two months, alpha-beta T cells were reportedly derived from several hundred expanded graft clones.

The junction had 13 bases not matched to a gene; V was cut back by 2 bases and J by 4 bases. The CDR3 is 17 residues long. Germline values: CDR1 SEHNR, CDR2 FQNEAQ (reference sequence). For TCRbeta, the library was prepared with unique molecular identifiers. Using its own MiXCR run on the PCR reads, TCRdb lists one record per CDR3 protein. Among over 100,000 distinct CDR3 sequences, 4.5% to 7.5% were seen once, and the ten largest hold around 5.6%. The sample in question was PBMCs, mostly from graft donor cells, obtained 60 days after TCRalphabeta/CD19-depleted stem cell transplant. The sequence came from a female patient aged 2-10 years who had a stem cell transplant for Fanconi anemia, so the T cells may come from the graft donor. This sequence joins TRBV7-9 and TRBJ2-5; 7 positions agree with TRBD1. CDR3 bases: TGTGCCAGCAGCTTAATCCCTACCTTGACAGGGAGAGAGACCCAGTACTTC. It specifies CASSLIPTLTGRETQYF.